The TCR beta chain under discussion was sequenced for a study of graft-versus-host responses after intestinal transplantation. The length of the CDR3 is 14 residues. CDR1 and CDR2 (germline): SSHAT, FNYEAQ (reference sequence). About this clone itself: The antigen is not known. One end of the junction fails to match germline, which may point to a read error.

Findings and limits, study-wide: Recipient marrow harbored GvH clones, some of which surfaced first in ileum or blood.

Libraries were prepared by immunoSEQ multiplex PCR; TCRdb keeps only in-frame clonotypes and omits some of them. The sample has 100,000 or so clones, roughly 89% seen once. The material sequenced was unstimulated CD4+ T cells sorted from spleen or lymph node cells, taken before transplant. The receptor was derived from a human donor who was the organ donor for an intestinal transplant. The chain combines TRBV7-7 with TRBJ2-2; TRBD1 agrees at 9 bases. CDR3 sequence reads: CASSPGQGTGELFF. The CDR3 DNA follows: TGTGCTAGCAGCCCGGGACAGGGCACCGGGGAGCTGTTTTTT. The complete variable domain, with remaining parts taken from reference TRBV7-7 and TRBJ2-2, reads GAGVSQSPRYKVTKRGQDVTLRCDPISSHATLYWYQQALGQGPEFLTYFNYEAQPDKSGLPSDRFSAERPEGSISTLTIQRTEQRDSAMYRCASSPGQGTGELFFGEGSRLTVL.